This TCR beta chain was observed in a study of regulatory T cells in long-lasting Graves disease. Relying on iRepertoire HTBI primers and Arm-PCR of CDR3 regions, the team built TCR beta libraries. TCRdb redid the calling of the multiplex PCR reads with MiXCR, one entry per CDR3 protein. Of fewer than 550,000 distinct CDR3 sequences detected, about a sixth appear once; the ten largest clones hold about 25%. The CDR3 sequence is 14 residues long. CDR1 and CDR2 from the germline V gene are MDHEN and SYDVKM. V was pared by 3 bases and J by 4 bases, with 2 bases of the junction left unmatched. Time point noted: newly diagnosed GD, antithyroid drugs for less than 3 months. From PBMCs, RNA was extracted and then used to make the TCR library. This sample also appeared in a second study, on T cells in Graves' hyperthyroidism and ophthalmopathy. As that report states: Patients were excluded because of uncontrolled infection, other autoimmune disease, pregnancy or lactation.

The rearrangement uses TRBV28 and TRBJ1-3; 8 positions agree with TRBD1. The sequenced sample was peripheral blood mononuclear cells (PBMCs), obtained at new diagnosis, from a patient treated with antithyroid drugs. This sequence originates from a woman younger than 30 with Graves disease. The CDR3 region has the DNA TGTGCCAGCAGTTTCAGGGGGCGCGGAAACACCATATATTTT. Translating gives CASSFRGRGNTIYF. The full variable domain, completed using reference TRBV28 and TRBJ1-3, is DVKVTQSSRYLVKRTGEKVFLECVQDMDHENMFWYRQDPGLGLRLIYFSYDVKMKEKGDIPEGYSVSREKKERFSLILESASTNQTSMYLCASSFRGRGNTIYFGEGSWLTVV.